These T cell receptor beta chains were read from a single sample in a study of blood T cell repertoires in COVID-19. Repertoires were generated with immunoSEQ multiplex PCR, while TCRdb's copy carries only in-frame clones and drops some. This sample yields some 250,000 clones, of which about nine tenths are seen a single time; around 5.9% belongs to the top ten. The sequenced sample was peripheral blood. These receptors all stem from a man between 60 and 75 years old with acute or convalescent COVID-19. Each CDR3 is given with its conserved first and last residue. Fields, in order: clone size, D gene, J gene, V gene, CDR3 DNA, CDR3 protein. The D gene is left open where the match is weak. Not all rows give a size; the values are once, few, many and, for expanded clones, a class.

size: .
D: TRBD1
J: TRBJ1-2
V: TRBV7-9
DNA: TGTGCCAGCAGCCCCTCGACAGGGTTGAGTGGCTACACCTTC
CDR3: CASSPSTGLSGYTF

size: .
D: .
J: TRBJ1-1
V: TRBV14
DNA: TGTGCCAGCAGCCGTCTTCGCATAGATTCCCATTCGGAAGCTTTCTTT
CDR3: CASSRLRIDSHSEAFF

size: few
D: .
J: TRBJ2-6
V: TRBV28
DNA: TGTGCCAGCAGTTCCCCTTCCCTCTCGGGGGCCAACGTCCTGACTTTC
CDR3: CASSSPSLSGANVLTF

size: .
D: .
J: TRBJ2-5
V: TRBV30
DNA: TGTGCCTGGAGGGCGCGGGGCCAGGAGACCCAGTACTTC
CDR3: CAWRARGQETQYF

size: .
D: .
J: TRBJ2-7
V: TRBV7-2
DNA: TGTGCCAGCAGCTTATCCGACAGAAAATACTTC
CDR3: CASSLSDRKYF

size: .
D: TRBD2
J: TRBJ2-1
V: TRBV3-1/TRBV3-2
DNA: TGTGCCAGCAGCCAAGATAAACTAGCGAGCAATGAGCAGTTCTTC
CDR3: CASSQDKLASNEQFF

size: once
D: TRBD1
J: TRBJ1-6
V: TRBV4-2
DNA: TGTGCCAGCAGCCAAGATAGGACAGGGGGGCTAAGGCCCCTCCACTTT
CDR3: CASSQDRTGGLRPLHF

size: .
D: TRBD2
J: TRBJ2-3
V: TRBV4-1
DNA: TGCGCCAGCAGCCAAGGGGGGACTAGCGGGAGCCCCAGCACAGATACGCAGTATTTT
CDR3: CASSQGGTSGSPSTDTQYF

size: few
D: TRBD2
J: TRBJ2-1
V: TRBV28
DNA: TGTGCCAGCAGGCCGGGACTAGCGGGACTTGTTGAGCAGTTCTTC
CDR3: CASRPGLAGLVEQFF

size: .
D: TRBD1
J: TRBJ1-6
V: TRBV30
DNA: TGTGCCTGGAGTGTGGGACAGGGTGAAAATTCACCCCTCCACTTT
CDR3: CAWSVGQGENSPLHF

size: .
D: TRBD1
J: TRBJ1-2
V: TRBV19
DNA: TGTGCCAGTAGTCCATGGACAGGGGGCGGCGGCTATGGCTACACCTTC
CDR3: CASSPWTGGGGYGYTF

size: few
D: TRBD2
J: TRBJ2-1
V: TRBV2
DNA: TGTGCCAGCACCTATAGCGGGAGGGCCTACAATGAGCAGTTCTTC
CDR3: CASTYSGRAYNEQFF

size: .
D: TRBD1
J: TRBJ1-5
V: TRBV29-1
DNA: TGCAGCGTTGTGGAGACAGGGAGCAATCAGCCCCAGCATTTT
CDR3: CSVVETGSNQPQHF

size: .
D: TRBD2
J: TRBJ2-1
V: TRBV29-1
DNA: TGCAGCGTTGAAACCAGGGCTAGCGGTTTCTACAATGAGCAGTTCTTC
CDR3: CSVETRASGFYNEQFF

size: .
D: TRBD2
J: TRBJ2-3
V: TRBV4-3
DNA: TGCGCCAGCAGCCAGAACGTAGCGGGAGGGCCCACAGATACGCAGTATTTT
CDR3: CASSQNVAGGPTDTQYF

size: .
D: TRBD1
J: TRBJ1-1
V: TRBV19
DNA: TGTGCCAGTAGCCTACGGACAGGGCTCTTGAACACTGAAGCTTTCTTT
CDR3: CASSLRTGLLNTEAFF

size: once
D: .
J: TRBJ2-2
V: TRBV9
DNA: TGTGCCAGCAGCGTAGGGGGAGTGCGGACCGGGGAGCTGTTTTTT
CDR3: CASSVGGVRTGELFF

size: .
D: .
J: TRBJ1-2
V: TRBV4-2
DNA: TGTGCCAGCAGCCAAGGGACACAGGACTATGGCTACACCTTC
CDR3: CASSQGTQDYGYTF

size: .
D: .
J: TRBJ2-1
V: TRBV7-8
DNA: TGTGCCAGCAGCTTGGGGACTCACAATGAGCAGTTCTTC
CDR3: CASSLGTHNEQFF

size: .
D: .
J: TRBJ1-1
V: TRBV11-3
DNA: TGTGCCAGCAGCTTAGGGGACACCAAAGAAGCTTTCTTT
CDR3: CASSLGDTKEAFF

size: once
D: .
J: TRBJ1-3
V: TRBV9
DNA: TGTGCCAGCAGCGCCACCTCGGGGACTGGAAACACCATATATTTT
CDR3: CASSATSGTGNTIYF

size: many
D: TRBD2
J: TRBJ2-1
V: TRBV11-3
DNA: TGTGCCAGCAGCTTAGATCGAAGACTAGCGGGAGCAATGAATGAGCAGTTCTTC
CDR3: CASSLDRRLAGAMNEQFF

size: once
D: .
J: TRBJ1-4
V: TRBV27
DNA: TGTGCCAGCAAAACCCCCGCCAAGGAGAGGCAGACTAATGAAAAACTGTTTTTT
CDR3: CASKTPAKERQTNEKLFF

size: .
D: TRBD1
J: TRBJ1-6
V: TRBV5-1
DNA: TGCGCCAGCAGCTTAGGGATGGGACAGGGGGTTTCACCCCTCCACTTT
CDR3: CASSLGMGQGVSPLHF

size: .
D: TRBD2
J: TRBJ2-1
V: TRBV25-1
DNA: TGTGCCGAGGGCGGGAGGGGAGCCTACAATGAGCAGTTCTTC
CDR3: CAEGGRGAYNEQFF

size: .
D: .
J: TRBJ1-5
V: TRBV7-5
DNA: TGTGCCAGAAAAACCGGGACAGAGAAGCTCAATCAGCCCCAGCATTTT
CDR3: CARKTGTEKLNQPQHF

size: .
D: TRBD2
J: TRBJ2-7
V: TRBV2
DNA: TGTGCCAGCAGCGGACTAGCGGGACCCTCCTACGAGCAGTACTTC
CDR3: CASSGLAGPSYEQYF

size: .
D: TRBD1
J: TRBJ2-7
V: TRBV28
DNA: TGTGCCAGCAGTCCCTGGACAGGGACCTACGAGCAGTACTTC
CDR3: CASSPWTGTYEQYF

size: .
D: .
J: TRBJ2-2
V: TRBV6-5
DNA: TGTGCCAGCAGGCGAACAGGGGGGGAGCTGTTTTTT
CDR3: CASRRTGGELFF

size: .
D: .
J: TRBJ1-3
V: TRBV5-1
DNA: TGCGCCAGCAGCTTGGAACCCAGGGGAAAGTCTGCTGGAAACACCATATATTTT
CDR3: CASSLEPRGKSAGNTIYF

size: .
D: TRBD1
J: TRBJ1-3
V: TRBV5-5
DNA: TGTGCCAGCAGCTCGACAGGGAGTACGAACACCATATATTTT
CDR3: CASSSTGSTNTIYF

size: .
D: .
J: TRBJ2-2
V: TRBV24-1
DNA: TGTGCCACCAGTGATGCAGGGGACGGGGAGCTGTTTTTT
CDR3: CATSDAGDGELFF

size: once
D: .
J: TRBJ1-4
V: TRBV20-1
DNA: TGCAGTGCTAGTTTACAGGGAGAATGGGCTAATGAAAAACTGTTTTTT
CDR3: CSASLQGEWANEKLFF

size: .
D: .
J: TRBJ1-1
V: TRBV30
DNA: TGTGCCTGGAGTGTAGAAAGGAGGAACACTGAAGCTTTCTTT
CDR3: CAWSVERRNTEAFF

size: .
D: TRBD1
J: TRBJ1-5
V: TRBV5-1
DNA: TGCGCCAGCAGCGTGGGACAGGGGGATCAGCCCCAGCATTTT
CDR3: CASSVGQGDQPQHF

size: .
D: .
J: TRBJ1-5
V: TRBV15
DNA: TGTGCCACCAGCAGAGCCCGGGGGGGGGCGATTGTTCAGCCCCAGCATTTT
CDR3: CATSRARGGAIVQPQHF

size: .
D: TRBD2
J: TRBJ2-7
V: TRBV5-4
DNA: TGTGCCAGCAGCTTGAGTAGCGGGAGACAAGAGCAGTACTTC
CDR3: CASSLSSGRQEQYF

size: .
D: .
J: TRBJ1-6
V: TRBV9
DNA: TGTGCCAGCAGCAGCCGACAGGAAAATTCACCCCTCCACTTT
CDR3: CASSSRQENSPLHF

size: .
D: TRBD1
J: TRBJ1-2
V: TRBV6-5
DNA: TGTGCCAGCACCAGACAGGGGTATGGCTACACCTTC
CDR3: CASTRQGYGYTF

size: .
D: .
J: TRBJ1-5
V: TRBV7-9
DNA: TGTGCCAGCAGCACAAAAGGAGACCAGCCCCAGCATTTT
CDR3: CASSTKGDQPQHF

size: .
D: .
J: TRBJ1-2
V: TRBV7-9
DNA: TGTGCCAGCACCCCGAGGGGGGGCGACTATGGCTACACCTTC
CDR3: CASTPRGGDYGYTF

size: .
D: TRBD1
J: TRBJ1-1
V: TRBV4-3
DNA: TGCGCCAGCAGCCTTCGGACAGGGGTCACTGAAGCTTTCTTT
CDR3: CASSLRTGVTEAFF

size: .
D: TRBD2
J: TRBJ2-1
V: TRBV7-8
DNA: TGTGCCAGCAGCTTCACTAGCGGGAGAGCGGGTTACAATGAGCAGTTCTTC
CDR3: CASSFTSGRAGYNEQFF

size: .
D: .
J: TRBJ1-6
V: TRBV18
DNA: TGTGCCAGCTCACCAGGGAGCCCCAAATCACCCCTCCACTTT
CDR3: CASSPGSPKSPLHF

size: .
D: TRBD1
J: TRBJ1-5
V: TRBV5-1
DNA: TGCGCCAGCAGCGACGGGACAGAAAATCAGCCCCAGCATTTT
CDR3: CASSDGTENQPQHF

size: .
D: .
J: TRBJ2-7
V: TRBV12-5
DNA: TGTGCTAGTGGTTTGGTTTTTGGAAGGGGCCACGAGCAGTACTTC
CDR3: CASGLVFGRGHEQYF

size: .
D: .
J: TRBJ2-7
V: TRBV7-9
DNA: TGTGCCAGCAGCCCGGTTGCGGGTGGCTCCTACGAGCAGTACTTC
CDR3: CASSPVAGGSYEQYF

size: .
D: .
J: TRBJ1-3
V: TRBV4-2
DNA: TGTGCCAGCAGCCAAATCAGTCAGGGGCCTCCTGGAAACACCATATATTTT
CDR3: CASSQISQGPPGNTIYF

size: .
D: .
J: TRBJ1-5
V: TRBV7-2
DNA: TGTGCCAGCAGCGCTAGTGATACTCAGCCCCAGCATTTT
CDR3: CASSASDTQPQHF

size: .
D: TRBD1
J: TRBJ1-2
V: TRBV6-6
DNA: TGTGCCAGCAGTCGATCCGGAGGACAGGAGTCCGGCTACACCTTC
CDR3: CASSRSGGQESGYTF

size: .
D: TRBD2
J: TRBJ2-5
V: TRBV19
DNA: TGTGCCAGTAGTATCCGGGGGACTAGCGAACAAGAGACCCAGTACTTC
CDR3: CASSIRGTSEQETQYF

size: .
D: .
J: TRBJ2-7
V: TRBV4-3
DNA: TGCGCCAGCAGCCGAGCGGTGGGTGGCATCTCCTACGAGCAGTACTTC
CDR3: CASSRAVGGISYEQYF

size: .
D: .
J: TRBJ1-5
V: TRBV28
DNA: TGTGCCAGCAGTCCCGCCTCGGGGAAAAGCAATCAGCCCCAGCATTTT
CDR3: CASSPASGKSNQPQHF

size: .
D: .
J: TRBJ2-5
V: TRBV3-1/TRBV3-2
DNA: TGTGCCAGCAGCCAAGAAACAGTCGTACAAGAGACCCAGTACTTC
CDR3: CASSQETVVQETQYF

size: .
D: TRBD2
J: TRBJ2-1
V: TRBV5-1
DNA: TGCGCCAGCAGCTTAGCGGGGAACAATGAGCAGTTCTTC
CDR3: CASSLAGNNEQFF

size: .
D: TRBD1
J: TRBJ1-5
V: TRBV18
DNA: TGTGCCAGCTCACCGTCGCTAGACAGGGGATTTAATCAGCCCCAGCATTTT
CDR3: CASSPSLDRGFNQPQHF

size: few
D: TRBD1
J: TRBJ2-1
V: TRBV27
DNA: TGTGCCAGCAGTTTAGGGGACAGGTTCTCCTACAATGAGCAGTTCTTC
CDR3: CASSLGDRFSYNEQFF

size: once
D: .
J: TRBJ2-7
V: TRBV6-5
DNA: TGTGCCAGCAGTCAGGGGGGCCACGAGCAGTACTTC
CDR3: CASSQGGHEQYF

size: .
D: .
J: TRBJ1-2
V: TRBV4-3
DNA: TGCGCCAGCAGCCAAGAGGACAATCCCCCCTATGGCTACACCTTC
CDR3: CASSQEDNPPYGYTF

size: .
D: .
J: TRBJ1-1
V: TRBV27
DNA: TGTGCCAGCAGTTTACGAGCCGGGGAATTGAACACTGAAGCTTTCTTT
CDR3: CASSLRAGELNTEAFF